This is a list of T cell receptor beta chains from one sample in a study of shared clonotypes between healthy human individuals. Assay: immunoSEQ multiplex PCR; the TCRdb copy retains only in-frame clones and omits some. The data contain about 2 million clones, 90% to 95% of them seen just once; the ten biggest clones take up about 0.13%. Sequencing input: naive CD4+ T cells sorted from blood. The origin of the receptors is a man aged 18 to 30 in good health. Both conserved end residues are trimmed from each CDR3.

V	J	CDR3
TRBV5-6	TRBJ1-1	ASSPSTGRNTEAF
TRBV6-5	TRBJ1-2	ASSPQQGNYGYT
TRBV11-1	TRBJ2-7	ASSLAGHRESSYEQY
TRBV6-5	TRBJ2-3	ASSYSFGSTDTQY
TRBV6-1	TRBJ2-2	ASMRQGDTGELF
TRBV7-9	TRBJ2-1	ASRSPPGTGRVNEQF
TRBV18	TRBJ2-2	ASSPYNTGELF
TRBV19	TRBJ2-3	ASSIPPGSGGTDTQY
TRBV9	TRBJ1-2	ASSVAGDYGYT
TRBV6-5	TRBJ2-7	ASSYDGTGRAYEQY
TRBV7-8	TRBJ2-2	ASSLAYVITGELF
TRBV7-2	TRBJ1-5	ASKISSGDQPQH
TRBV28	TRBJ2-2	AAEGGSANTGELF
TRBV12-5	TRBJ2-3	ASGLVPSGPSTDTQY
TRBV19	TRBJ1-2	ATVGQGNFYGYT
TRBV15	TRBJ2-1	ATSRGGVEQF
TRBV7-2	TRBJ2-7	ASSPRRDSYKEQY
TRBV7-9	TRBJ2-7	ASRRGEGHYEQY
TRBV7-9	TRBJ1-1	ASSLGTSNTEAF
TRBV6-5	TRBJ2-7	ASSYRGQGYEQY
TRBV5-1	TRBJ2-3	ASSLEGTWGTDTQY
TRBV7-2	TRBJ2-3	ASSSGLAPDTQY
TRBV6-5	TRBJ1-4	ASRRGREKLF
TRBV6-5	TRBJ2-7	ASSYADSYEQY
TRBV28	TRBJ1-1	ASSPTITGAGTEAF
TRBV28	TRBJ1-1	ASSRRTEAF
TRBV7-3	TRBJ1-2	ASSPDRAYGYT
TRBV20-1	TRBJ2-5	SVVVQETQY
TRBV18	TRBJ2-7	ASSGTGVTDEQY
TRBV5-1	TRBJ1-2	ASSLRDDYGYT
TRBV5-1	TRBJ2-5	ASTPRTTETQY
TRBV2	TRBJ1-5	ASRDGNNQPQH
TRBV29-1	TRBJ1-1	SVEEWGYTEAF
TRBV28	TRBJ2-1	ASSLTRTGYNEQF
TRBV5-4	TRBJ1-4	ASSEKGGHNNEKLF
TRBV6-1	TRBJ2-3	ASSSQGSPDTQY
TRBV21-1	TRBJ1-2	ASSDRDRDYGYT
TRBV7-3	TRBJ1-1	ASRLPGEGTEAF
TRBV7-2	TRBJ1-3	ASSSKGGFRNTIY
TRBV4-2	TRBJ2-5	ASSQAGQRETQY
TRBV28	TRBJ1-3	ASRQGGVTGNTIY
TRBV30	TRBJ2-5	AWSVGQGLETQY
TRBV7-9	TRBJ2-5	ASSLGISQETQY
TRBV7-3	TRBJ2-5	ASQPSGGLQETQY
TRBV30	TRBJ1-1	AWRSDREAF
TRBV5-1	TRBJ2-2	ASSLALAGTRGDWELF